This entry lists 14 T cell receptor beta chains sequenced from one sample in a study of graft-versus-host responses after intestinal transplantation. TCRdb's copy holds only in-frame clones and misses some; the assay was immunoSEQ multiplex PCR. Of 80,000 or so clones in the sample, over 80% are singletons; the top ten hold about 0.67%. The specimen comprised PBMCs, sampled 98 days after intestinal transplantation. The source is a human patient who received an intestinal transplant, so some T cells may come from the graft donor.

This chain links TRBV19 with TRBJ1-1; D is perhaps TRBD1 (5 bases). This CDR3 contains 14 residues. The germline V gene has CDR1 LNHDA and CDR2 SQIVND (reference sequence). V was trimmed by 5 bases and J by 0 bases, leaving 10 bases between them. The CDR3 DNA reads as TGTGCCAGTAGTTTCGCAGGGATGAACACTGAAGCTTTCTTT. It is translated as CASSFAGMNTEAFF.

The count of this clone is one. The CDR3 spells CASSLVQGFGANVLTF. CDR3 nucleotides: TGTGCCAGCAGCTTAGTACAGGGTTTTGGGGCCAACGTCCTGACTTTC. The V gene is TRBV7-6, the J gene TRBJ2-6; a weak D match, TRBD1 (6 bases). CDR3 length: 16 amino acids. Trimming shortened V by 1 base and J by 3 bases, and 10 bases separated the two germline ends. CDR1 is SGHVS, CDR2 FNYEAQ, per germline.

The rearrangement uses TRBV6-6 and TRBJ2-7; D unresolved. Trimming left V 5 bases short and J 2 bases short, with 10 bases between. CDR1 MNHNY and CDR2 SVGAGI come from the germline V gene (reference sequence). The CDR3 contains 13 residues. CDR3 in amino acids: CASSPRPAYEQYF. The DNA for the CDR3 is TGTGCCAGCAGTCCTCGCCCAGCCTACGAGCAGTACTTC.

CDR3 loop: CASSAPGQPSPHF. The CDR3 nucleotides are TGTGCCAGCAGCGCCCCGGGACAACCGAGTCCCCACTTT. The chain is built from TRBV5-5 and TRBJ1-6; D might be TRBD1 (6 bases). The V and J ends lost 4 bases and 18 bases respectively, with 20 bases between them. Germline lookup yields CDR1 SGHKS and CDR2 YYEKEE (reference sequence). The CDR3 is made up of 13 amino acids.

The chain carries TRBV4-2 and TRBJ2-7; D is unclear. V lost 1 base and J lost 1, with 11 bases in between. Germline CDR1 is LGHNA and CDR2 is YNFKEQ. The CDR3 covers 15 residues. CDR3 in DNA: TGTGCCAGCAGCCAAGCTGCTGGGGTGTCCTACGAGCAGTACTTC. Translation: CASSQAAGVSYEQYF.

The V gene is TRBV2, the J gene TRBJ2-7; D remains unclear. Germline values: CDR1 SNHLY, CDR2 FYNNEI. The CDR3 sequence is 14 residues long. The V end was cut by 4 bases, the J end by 0 bases, with 10 bases between. The CDR3: CASSGYTDSYEQYF. The CDR3 bases are TGTGCCAGCAGTGGATACACTGACTCCTACGAGCAGTACTTC.

V usage is TRBV11-1 and J usage is TRBJ1-2, with a tentative D call TRBD1 (5 bases). The V and J ends lost 4 bases and 4 bases respectively, with 13 bases between them. The CDR3 consists of 14 residues. Germline values: CDR1 SGHAT, CDR2 FQDESV (reference sequence). The DNA of the CDR3 is TGTGCCAGCAGCTCCCACCAGGGCGGCTATGGCTACACCTTC. It yields the protein CASSSHQGGYGYTF.

This sequence joins TRBV30 and TRBJ2-7, with 9 bases identical to TRBD2. Per the germline V gene, CDR1 is GTSNPN and CDR2 is SVGIG (reference sequence). There are 15 residues in the CDR3. J gave up 2 bases and V 5 bases, and 10 bases lay outside the gene matches. The CDR3 DNA sequence: TGTGCCTGGGCTAGGGCGGGACTAGCAACCTACGAGCAGTACTTC. This translates into CAWARAGLATYEQYF. The entire variable domain, with the rest obtained from reference TRBV30 and TRBJ2-7, is as follows: SQTIHQWPATLVQPVGSPLSLECTVEGTSNPNLYWYRQAAGRGLQLLFYSVGIGQISSEVPQNLSASRPQDRQFILSSKKLLLSDSGFYLCAWARAGLATYEQYFGPGTRLTVT.

The genes are TRBV7-9 and TRBJ2-7, with TRBD2 matching 10 bases. J was trimmed by 7 bases and V by 5 bases; bases with no gene match: 5. Germline CDR1 is SEHNR and CDR2 is FQNEAQ (reference sequence). The CDR3 consists of 13 residues. In DNA, the CDR3 is TGTGCCAGCAGCCCTAGCGGGAGTGGAGAGCAGTACTTC. Residues: CASSPSGSGEQYF.

The V and J genes are TRBV7-9 and TRBJ2-7, with TRBD1 identical over 9 bases. Germline CDR1 SEHNR, CDR2 FQNEAQ (reference sequence). With 5 bases clipped from V and 6 bases from J, the junction kept 8 bases outside the gene matches. This CDR3 is 14 amino acids long. The chain's CDR3 is CASSDRDRESEQYF. CDR3 coding DNA: TGTGCCAGCAGCGACCGGGACAGGGAATCCGAGCAGTACTTC.

The chain couples TRBV27 to TRBJ1-2; D is possibly TRBD1 (5 bases). V lost 3 bases and J 3 bases, leaving 8 bases between the germline ends. Germline V gene sequence: CDR1 MNHEY, CDR2 SMNVEV (reference sequence). This CDR3 has 13 residues. The chain's CDR3 is CASSLTEHYGYTF. The CDR3 DNA sequence: TGTGCCAGCAGTTTGACAGAGCACTATGGCTACACCTTC.

This chain links TRBV14 with TRBJ2-3, with 7 bases lining up with TRBD1. Germline CDR1 and CDR2: SGHDN and FVKESK. CDR3 length equals 16 residues. The V and J ends lost 3 bases and 1 base, in that order; junction bases with no gene match: 7. The CDR3 DNA is TGTGCCAGCAGCCAGAGGACAGGCATAGGCACAGATACGCAGTATTTT. Protein product: CASSQRTGIGTDTQYF.

V is TRBV7-8 and J is TRBJ1-1; D unclear. Germline values: CDR1 SGHVS, CDR2 FQNEAQ. The CDR3 has 14 residues. The V and J ends lost 5 bases and 1 base respectively, with 11 bases between them. The CDR3 region is CASSTRTGNTEAFF. The CDR3 coding sequence is TGTGCCAGCAGCACCCGGACGGGGAACACTGAAGCTTTCTTT.

The CDR3 sequence is CASSGGTFTEAFF. As DNA, the CDR3 is TGTGCCAGCAGCGGTGGGACATTCACTGAAGCTTTCTTT. The rearrangement uses TRBV2 and TRBJ1-1; D is perhaps TRBD1 (6 bases). V dropped 6 bases and J dropped 4 bases, with 12 bases sitting between them. Looked up from germline, CDR1 is SNHLY and CDR2 is FYNNEI. The CDR3 has 13 residues.